The 17 T cell receptor beta chains presented below share a single source sample, sequenced in a study of blood T cell repertoires in COVID-19. Assay: immunoSEQ multiplex PCR; the TCRdb copy retains only in-frame clones and omits some. The table has about 61,000 clones, almost 90% seen once; the top ten hold over 20%. Sample: peripheral blood. The source of these receptors is a woman in her forties or fifties with active or convalescent COVID-19.

This chain links TRBV5-4 with TRBJ2-3; tentatively, D is TRBD2 (6 bases). The CDR3 spans 15 residues. Between the trimmed V and J ends, which lost 2 bases and 1 base, there was a span of 11 bases. Germline V gene data show CDR1 as SGHNT and CDR2 as YYREEE (reference sequence). CDR3 in DNA: TGTGCCAGCAGCTTCCGGGAGAAGGGCACAGATACGCAGTATTTT. It encodes CASSFREKGTDTQYF.

The chain recombines TRBV6-5 with TRBJ1-5, with 9 bases aligning to TRBD1. From germline, CDR1 is MNHEY and CDR2 SVGAGI. The ends lost 6 bases at V and 5 bases at J; junction bases unmatched: 8. This CDR3 is built from 15 residues. CDR3: CASRGTGQGHQPQHF. CDR3 nucleotides: TGTGCCAGCAGAGGAACGGGACAGGGACATCAGCCCCAGCATTTT.

This clone came up a few times. J is TRBJ2-7 and V is TRBV7-8; 9 bases agree with TRBD1. This CDR3 has 15 amino acids. Per the germline V gene, CDR1 is SGHVS and CDR2 is FQNEAQ. J gave up 2 bases and V 5 bases, and 7 bases lay outside the gene matches. The CDR3 region has the DNA TGTGCCAGCAGCACAGGACAGGGGCCAACCTACGAGCAGTACTTC. This sequence encodes CASSTGQGPTYEQYF. The entire variable domain, with the rest obtained from reference TRBV7-8 and TRBJ2-7, is as follows: GAGVSQSPRYKVAKRGQDVALRCDPISGHVSLFWYQQALGQGPEFLTYFQNEAQLDKSGLPSDRFFAERPEGSVSTLKIQRTQQEDSAVYLCASSTGQGPTYEQYFGPGTRLTVT.

V gene TRBV13 combines with J gene TRBJ2-2; D is perhaps TRBD2 (6 bases). Germline V gene data show CDR1 as PRHDT and CDR2 as FYEKMQ (reference sequence). This CDR3 is 16 amino acids long. Trimming removed 3 bases at V and 9 bases at J, with 20 bases between. The CDR3 bases are TGTGCCAGCAGCTTGGAGGGTTTCGAGATGCTATGGGAGCTGTTTTTT. Protein product: CASSLEGFEMLWELFF.

The chain carries TRBV7-2 and TRBJ2-2; 7 bases match TRBD2. This CDR3 is built from 17 residues. Germline V lookup: CDR1 SGHTA, CDR2 FQGNSA. The junction had 6 bases not matched to a gene; V was cut back by 0 bases and J by 2 bases. In DNA form, the CDR3 reads TGTGCCAGCAGCTTAGCGTTGGGACTACCCAACACCGGGGAGCTGTTTTTT. It codes for CASSLALGLPNTGELFF. The entire variable domain, with the rest obtained from reference TRBV7-2 and TRBJ2-2, is as follows: GAGVSQSPSNKVTEKGKDVELRCDPISGHTALYWYRQSLGQGLEFLIYFQGNSAPDKSGLPSDRFSAERTGGSVSTLTIQRTQQEDSAVYLCASSLALGLPNTGELFFGEGSRLTVL.

The chain has TRBV28 and TRBJ2-5; D is uncertain. Germline CDR1 reads MDHEN; CDR2 reads SYDVKM. The CDR3 covers 11 residues. The V and J ends lost 2 bases and 5 bases respectively, with 3 bases between them. CDR3 DNA: TGTGCCAGCAGTTTAGAGGAGACCCAGTACTTC. Translating it yields CASSLEETQYF.

This rearrangement joins TRBV20-1 to TRBJ2-1, with 9 bases that match TRBD2. The trim removed 3 bases at V and 4 bases at J, leaving 10 bases unmatched. The germline CDR1 and CDR2 sequences are DFQATT and SNEGSKA (reference sequence). The length of the CDR3 is 16 residues. CDR3: CSASPLAGIGYNEQFF. The CDR3 nucleotides are TGCAGTGCTAGTCCACTAGCGGGCATAGGGTACAATGAGCAGTTCTTC.

CDR3 amino acids: CASSSGREGRKEQYF. The DNA for the CDR3 is TGTGCCAGCAGCTCCGGGCGGGAGGGCCGTAAAGAGCAGTACTTC. The chain links TRBV27 to TRBJ2-7; TRBD2 matches at 9 bases. Germline CDR1 and CDR2: MNHEY and SMNVEV (reference sequence). The CDR3 covers 15 residues. V gave up 6 bases and J gave up 7 bases; unmatched junction bases: 13.

The CDR3 is CASSESGTGGYYGYTF. CDR3 coding DNA: TGTGCCAGCAGTGAATCTGGGACAGGGGGGTACTATGGCTACACCTTC. The chain is built from TRBV6-1 and TRBJ1-2; 11 nucleotides align to TRBD1. CDR3 size: 16 residues. Losses at the gene ends were 2 bases for V and 3 bases for J; bases not matched to a gene: 5. Germline V gives CDR1 MNHNS, CDR2 SASEGT.

This clone was recorded only once. Germline is not matched at one junction end, which may reflect a read error. V and J are TRBV30 and TRBJ2-7; D perhaps matches TRBD2 (5 bases). CDR1 and CDR2 (germline): GTSNPN, SVGIG (reference sequence). The CDR3 has 12 amino acids. The CDR3 protein is CAVVTDSHEQYF. CDR3 in DNA: TGTGCCGTCGTCACGGACTCCCACGAGCAGTACTTC.

This sequence joins TRBV15 and TRBJ2-7; D possibly corresponds to TRBD2 (6 bases). V lost 4 bases, J lost 5 bases, and 18 bases lay in between. Germline-derived CDR1 and CDR2 are LNHNV and YYDKDF (reference sequence). This CDR3 contains 15 residues. The CDR3 reads CATSKSRDSFHEQYF. The CDR3 bases are TGTGCCACCAGCAAGAGCCGGGACTCCTTCCACGAGCAGTACTTC.

The V gene is TRBV3-1 (or the pseudogene TRBV3-2), the J gene TRBJ2-3, with D hard to call. The CDR3 covers 15 residues. Germline assignment: CDR1 LGHDT and CDR2 YNNKEL (reference sequence). V was trimmed by 4 bases and J by 0 bases, leaving 11 bases between them. CDR3 amino acids: CASSPTAVSTDTQYF. CDR3 coding DNA: TGTGCCAGCAGCCCTACGGCGGTTAGCACAGATACGCAGTATTTT.

The rearrangement joins TRBV27 to TRBJ2-7, with TRBD1 matching over 7 bases. This CDR3 region has 15 residues. V lost 2 bases, J lost 1 base, and 5 bases stayed unmatched. Germline V gene lookup returns CDR1 MNHEY and CDR2 SMNVEV (reference sequence). CDR3 sequence: CASSLKGGGSYEQYF. The DNA of the CDR3 is TGTGCCAGCAGTTTAAAAGGGGGCGGTTCCTACGAGCAGTACTTC.

The chain couples TRBV6-1 to TRBJ2-1, with D uncertain. Trimming left V 2 bases short and J 7 bases short, with 6 bases between. CDR3 length: 12 residues. Germline CDR1 is MNHNS and CDR2 is SASEGT. Written as DNA, the CDR3 is TGTGCCAGCAGTGAATCTTTTAATGAGCAGTTCTTC. The encoded protein is CASSESFNEQFF.

In nucleotides, the CDR3 is TGTGCCAGCAGCTTACACCAAGGACTAGCGGCGTACAATGAGCAGTTCTTC. Translation gives CASSLHQGLAAYNEQFF. The chain recombines TRBV7-9 with TRBJ2-1; 10 nucleotides line up with TRBD2. CDR3 size: 17 residues. Germline V gives CDR1 SEHNR, CDR2 FQNEAQ (reference sequence). The ends lost 2 bases at V and 4 bases at J; junction bases unmatched: 8.

The genes are TRBV11-2 and TRBJ2-7; TRBD1 agrees at 7 bases. The CDR3 is 17 amino acids. The germline gives CDR1 SGHAT, CDR2 FQNNGV. The ends lost 2 bases at V and 5 bases at J; junction bases unmatched: 15. CDR3 amino acids: CASSLLATGRIGNEQYF. Written as DNA, the CDR3 is TGTGCCAGCAGCTTATTAGCGACAGGGCGGATCGGAAACGAGCAGTACTTC. The whole variable domain, remainder taken from reference TRBV11-2 and TRBJ2-7, is EAGVAQSPRYKIIEKRQSVAFWCNPISGHATLYWYQQILGQGPKLLIQFQNNGVVDDSQLPKDRFSAERLKGVDSTLKIQPAKLEDSAVYLCASSLLATGRIGNEQYFGPGTRLTVT.

This clone has a single count. The V and J genes are TRBV18 and TRBJ2-5; D is perhaps TRBD1 (5 bases). Germline CDR1 KGHSH, CDR2 LQKENI. The CDR3 covers 13 residues. V lost 2 bases, J lost 4 bases, and 8 bases lay in between. CDR3 sequence: CASSPWGLETQYF. DNA of the CDR3: TGTGCCAGCTCACCATGGGGCTTAGAGACCCAGTACTTC.